The clone carrying this T cell receptor beta chain was observed once. The antigen is not known. With baseline, cycle 4 day 1, and cycle 7 day 1 as timepoints, blood was sampled. The germline V gene has CDR1 SGHRS and CDR2 YFSETQ. V lost 1 base, J lost 1 base, and 6 bases lay in between. The CDR3 contains 13 residues. This sample is drawn from a study of OX40 agonist ivuxolimab in advanced cancers. Findings and caveats of the study: In CD8+ T cells, expanded clones were on average more numerous than in CD4+.

Method: immunoSEQ multiplex PCR; TCRdb's copy keeps in-frame clones and lacks some. The sample records roughly 52,000 clones, roughly 86% being singletons. The receptor's source is an adult with an advanced solid tumor such as melanoma, head and neck, liver or kidney cancer. The material sequenced was CD4+ or CD8+ T cells sorted from blood, taken in a trial of the OX40 agonist ivuxolimab. This rearrangement joins TRBV5-1 to TRBJ2-7, with D possibly being TRBD1 (5 bases). The CDR3 nucleotides are TGCGCCAGCAGCTTGAGGGGATCCTACGAGCAGTACTTC. It is translated as CASSLRGSYEQYF. The full variable domain, completed using reference TRBV5-1 and TRBJ2-7, is KAGVTQTPRYLIKTRGQQVTLSCSPISGHRSVSWYQQTPGQGLQFLFEYFSETQRNKGNFPGRFSGRQFSNSRSEMNVSTLELGDSALYLCASSLRGSYEQYFGPGTRLTVT.